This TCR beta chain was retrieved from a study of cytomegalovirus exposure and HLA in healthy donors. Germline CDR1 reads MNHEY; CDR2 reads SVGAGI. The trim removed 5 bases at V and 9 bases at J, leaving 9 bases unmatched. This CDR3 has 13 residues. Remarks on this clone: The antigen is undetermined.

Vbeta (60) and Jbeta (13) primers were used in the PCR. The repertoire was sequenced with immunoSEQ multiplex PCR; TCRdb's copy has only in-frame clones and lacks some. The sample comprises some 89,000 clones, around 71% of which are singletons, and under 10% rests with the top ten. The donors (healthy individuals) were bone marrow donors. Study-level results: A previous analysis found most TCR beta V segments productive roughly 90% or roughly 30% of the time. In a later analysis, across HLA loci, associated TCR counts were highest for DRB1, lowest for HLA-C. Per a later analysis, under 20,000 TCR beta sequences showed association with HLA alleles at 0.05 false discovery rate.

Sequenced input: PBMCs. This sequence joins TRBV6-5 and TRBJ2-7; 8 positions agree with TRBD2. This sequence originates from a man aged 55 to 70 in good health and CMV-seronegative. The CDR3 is CASSTGTSWWQYF. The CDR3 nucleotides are TGTGCCAGCAGTACCGGGACTAGTTGGTGGCAGTACTTC.